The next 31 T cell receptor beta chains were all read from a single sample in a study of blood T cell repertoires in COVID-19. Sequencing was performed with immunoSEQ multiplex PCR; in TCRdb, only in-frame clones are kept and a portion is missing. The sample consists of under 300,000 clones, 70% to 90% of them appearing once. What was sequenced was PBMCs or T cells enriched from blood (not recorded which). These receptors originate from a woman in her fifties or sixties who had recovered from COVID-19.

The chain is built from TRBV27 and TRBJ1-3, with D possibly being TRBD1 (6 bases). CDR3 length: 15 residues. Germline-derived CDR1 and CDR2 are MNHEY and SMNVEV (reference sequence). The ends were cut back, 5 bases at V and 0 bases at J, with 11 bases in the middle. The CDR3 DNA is TGTGCCAGCAGTCGGGGGGCCGACTCTGGAAACACCATATATTTT. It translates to CASSRGADSGNTIYF.

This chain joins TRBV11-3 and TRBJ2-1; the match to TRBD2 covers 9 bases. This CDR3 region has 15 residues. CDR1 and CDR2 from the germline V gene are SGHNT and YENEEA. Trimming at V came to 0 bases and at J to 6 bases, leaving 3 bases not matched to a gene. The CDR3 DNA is TGTGCCAGCAGCTTAGAGCTAGCGGGGTTCAATGAGCAGTTCTTC. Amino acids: CASSLELAGFNEQFF.

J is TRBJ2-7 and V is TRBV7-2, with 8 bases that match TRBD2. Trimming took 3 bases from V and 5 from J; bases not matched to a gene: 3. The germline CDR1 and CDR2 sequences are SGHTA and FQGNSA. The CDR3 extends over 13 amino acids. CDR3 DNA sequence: TGTGCCAGCAGCTTCGGAGCGGGAGACGAGCAGTACTTC. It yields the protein CASSFGAGDEQYF.

The CDR3 reads CASSRGQGLNQPQHF. In DNA form, the CDR3 reads TGTGCCAGCAGTAGGGGACAGGGGTTAAATCAGCCCCAGCATTTT. The gene calls are TRBV6-5 and TRBJ1-5, with TRBD1 identical over 10 bases. Germline CDR1 MNHEY, CDR2 SVGAGI. With 5 bases clipped from V and 4 bases from J, the junction kept 5 bases outside the gene matches. The CDR3 has 15 residues.

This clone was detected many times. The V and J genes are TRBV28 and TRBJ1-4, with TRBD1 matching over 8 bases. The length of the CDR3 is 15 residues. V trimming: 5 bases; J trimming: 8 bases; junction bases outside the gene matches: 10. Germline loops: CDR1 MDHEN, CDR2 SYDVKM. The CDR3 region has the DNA TGTGCCAGCAGTCCCCAGGACAGGGTGAGGGAAAAACTGTTTTTT. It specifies CASSPQDRVREKLFF. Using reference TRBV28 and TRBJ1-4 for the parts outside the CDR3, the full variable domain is DVKVTQSSRYLVKRTGEKVFLECVQDMDHENMFWYRQDPGLGLRLIYFSYDVKMKEKGDIPEGYSVSREKKERFSLILESASTNQTSMYLCASSPQDRVREKLFFGSGTQLSVL.

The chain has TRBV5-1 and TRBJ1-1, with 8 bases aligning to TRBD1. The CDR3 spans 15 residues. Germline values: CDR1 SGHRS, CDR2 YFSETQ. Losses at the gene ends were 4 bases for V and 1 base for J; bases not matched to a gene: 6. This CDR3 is CASSSSGTGNTEAFF. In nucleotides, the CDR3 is TGCGCCAGCAGCAGCTCCGGGACAGGGAACACTGAAGCTTTCTTT. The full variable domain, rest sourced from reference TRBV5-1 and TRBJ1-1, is KAGVTQTPRYLIKTRGQQVTLSCSPISGHRSVSWYQQTPGQGLQFLFEYFSETQRNKGNFPGRFSGRQFSNSRSEMNVSTLELGDSALYLCASSSSGTGNTEAFFGQGTRLTVV.

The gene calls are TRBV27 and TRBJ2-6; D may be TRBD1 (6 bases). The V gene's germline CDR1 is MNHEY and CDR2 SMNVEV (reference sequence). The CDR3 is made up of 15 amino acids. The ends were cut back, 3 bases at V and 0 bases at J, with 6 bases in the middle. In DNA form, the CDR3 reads TGTGCCAGCAGTTTGACAGGCTCTGGGGCCAACGTCCTGACTTTC. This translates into CASSLTGSGANVLTF.

CDR3 DNA: TGTGCCAGCAGTGAAACAGTTTACAATGAGCAGTTCTTC. Translated: CASSETVYNEQFF. The V and J genes are TRBV2 and TRBJ2-1; unclear D gene. Looked up from germline, CDR1 is SNHLY and CDR2 is FYNNEI. V was cut by 2 bases and J by 4 bases, with 6 bases left in between. The CDR3 is 13 residues long.

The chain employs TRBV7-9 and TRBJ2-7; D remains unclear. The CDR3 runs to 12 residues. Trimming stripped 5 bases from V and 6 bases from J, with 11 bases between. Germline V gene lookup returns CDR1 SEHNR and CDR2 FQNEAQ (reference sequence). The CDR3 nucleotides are TGTGCCAGCAGCCGTTCTTCCCTCGAGCAGTACTTC. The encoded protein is CASSRSSLEQYF.

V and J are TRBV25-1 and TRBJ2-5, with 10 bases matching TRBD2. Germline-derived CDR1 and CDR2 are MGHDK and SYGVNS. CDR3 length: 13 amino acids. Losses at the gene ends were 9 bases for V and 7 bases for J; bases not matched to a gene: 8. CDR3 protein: CASSAGGGGTQYF. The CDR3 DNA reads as TGTGCCAGTTCAGCGGGAGGGGGAGGGACCCAGTACTTC. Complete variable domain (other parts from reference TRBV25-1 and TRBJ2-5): EADIYQTPRYLVIGTGKKITLECSQTMGHDKMYWYQQDPGMELHLIHYSYGVNSTEKGDLSSESTVSRIRTEHFPLTLESARPSHTSQYLCASSAGGGGTQYFGPGTRLLVL.

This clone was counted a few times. CDR3: CASSEGGYTEAFF. The CDR3, as DNA: TGTGCCAGCAGTGAAGGCGGGTATACTGAAGCTTTCTTT. The V call is TRBV7-6, the J call TRBJ1-1; D ambiguous. Germline V gene sequence: CDR1 SGHVS, CDR2 FNYEAQ. Trimming removed 6 bases from V and 5 bases from J, with 13 bases in between. CDR3 size: 13 residues.

CDR3 DNA: TGTGCCAGCAGCGCGGGACTAGCCTACGAGCAGTACTTC. Translating it yields CASSAGLAYEQYF. The genes are TRBV9 and TRBJ2-7; 8 nucleotides agree with TRBD2. Germline CDR1 is SGDLS and CDR2 is YYNGEE. CDR3 length: 13 amino acids. Trimming cost V 3 bases and J 2 bases; bases outside gene matches: 1.

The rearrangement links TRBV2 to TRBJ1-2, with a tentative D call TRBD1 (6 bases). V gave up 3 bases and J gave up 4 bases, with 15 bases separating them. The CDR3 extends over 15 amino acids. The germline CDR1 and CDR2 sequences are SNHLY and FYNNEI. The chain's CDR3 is CASSDRAGVIYGYTF. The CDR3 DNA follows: TGTGCCAGCAGTGATAGGGCAGGGGTTATCTATGGCTACACCTTC.

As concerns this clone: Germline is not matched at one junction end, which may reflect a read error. CDR3 DNA: TGTGCCAGCAGCTTAGATGTGCAGGGCCCCGGCAGAAAGGTCTTC. Its protein is CASSLDVQGPGRKVF. The chain links TRBV7-9 to TRBJ2-7, with D perhaps TRBD1 (5 bases). This CDR3 has 15 amino acids. Germline V lookup: CDR1 SEHNR, CDR2 FQNEAQ (reference sequence).

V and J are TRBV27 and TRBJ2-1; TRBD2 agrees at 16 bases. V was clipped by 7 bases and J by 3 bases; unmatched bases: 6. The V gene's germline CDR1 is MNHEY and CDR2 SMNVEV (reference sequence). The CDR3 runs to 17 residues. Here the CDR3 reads CASKGLAGGQNYNEQFF. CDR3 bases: TGTGCCAGCAAGGGACTAGCGGGAGGGCAAAACTACAATGAGCAGTTCTTC.

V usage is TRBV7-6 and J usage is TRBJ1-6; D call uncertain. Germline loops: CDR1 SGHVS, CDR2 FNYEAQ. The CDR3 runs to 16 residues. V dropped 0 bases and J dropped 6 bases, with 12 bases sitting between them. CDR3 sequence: CASSLAGGQTNSPLHF. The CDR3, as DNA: TGTGCCAGCAGCTTAGCCGGTGGGCAGACTAATTCACCCCTCCACTTT.

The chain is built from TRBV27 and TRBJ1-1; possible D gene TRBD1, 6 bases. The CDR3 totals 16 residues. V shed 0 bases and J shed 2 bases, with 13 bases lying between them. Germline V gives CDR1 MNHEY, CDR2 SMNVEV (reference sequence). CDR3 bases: TGTGCCAGCAGTTTATCGAAGGGCGGGGGCAACACTGAAGCTTTCTTT. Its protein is CASSLSKGGGNTEAFF.

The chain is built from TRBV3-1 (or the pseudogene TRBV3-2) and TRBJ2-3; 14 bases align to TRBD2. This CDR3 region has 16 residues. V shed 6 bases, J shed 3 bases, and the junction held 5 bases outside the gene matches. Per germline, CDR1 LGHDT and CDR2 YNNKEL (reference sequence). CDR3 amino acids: CASRPRTSGRTDTQYF. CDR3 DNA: TGTGCCAGCAGACCGCGGACTAGCGGGAGGACAGATACGCAGTATTTT.

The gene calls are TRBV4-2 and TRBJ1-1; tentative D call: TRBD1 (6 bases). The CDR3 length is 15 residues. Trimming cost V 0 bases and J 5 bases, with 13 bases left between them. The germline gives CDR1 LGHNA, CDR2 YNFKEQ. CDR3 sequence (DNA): TGTGCCAGCAGCCAAGATACAGGGTCGGGAACTGAAGCTTTCTTT. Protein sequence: CASSQDTGSGTEAFF.

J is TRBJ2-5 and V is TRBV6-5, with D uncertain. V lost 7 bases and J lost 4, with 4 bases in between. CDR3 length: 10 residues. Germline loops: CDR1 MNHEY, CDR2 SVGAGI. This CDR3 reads CASTGETQYF. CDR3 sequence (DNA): TGTGCCAGCACGGGAGAGACCCAGTACTTC.

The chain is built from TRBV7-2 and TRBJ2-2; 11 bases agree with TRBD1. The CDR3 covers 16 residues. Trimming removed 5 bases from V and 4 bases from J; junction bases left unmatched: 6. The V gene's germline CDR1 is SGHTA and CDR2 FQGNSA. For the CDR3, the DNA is TGTGCCAGCAGCGTAGGACAGGGGGCGACCACCGGGGAGCTGTTTTTT. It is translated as CASSVGQGATTGELFF.

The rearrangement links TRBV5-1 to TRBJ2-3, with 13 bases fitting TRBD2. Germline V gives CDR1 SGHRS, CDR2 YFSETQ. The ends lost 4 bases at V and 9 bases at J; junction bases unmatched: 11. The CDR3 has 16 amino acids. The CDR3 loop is CASSPPGLAGRRTQYF. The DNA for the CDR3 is TGCGCCAGCAGCCCCCCGGGACTAGCGGGAAGGAGGACGCAGTATTTT. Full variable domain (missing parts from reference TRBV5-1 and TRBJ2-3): KAGVTQTPRYLIKTRGQQVTLSCSPISGHRSVSWYQQTPGQGLQFLFEYFSETQRNKGNFPGRFSGRQFSNSRSEMNVSTLELGDSALYLCASSPPGLAGRRTQYFGPGTRLTVL.

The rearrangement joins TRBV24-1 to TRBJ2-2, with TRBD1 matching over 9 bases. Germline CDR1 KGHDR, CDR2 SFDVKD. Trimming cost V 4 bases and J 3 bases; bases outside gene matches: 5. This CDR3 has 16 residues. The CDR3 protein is CATSETGTGYTGELFF. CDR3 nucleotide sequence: TGTGCCACCAGTGAGACCGGGACAGGGTACACCGGGGAGCTGTTTTTT.

CDR3: CSVEVFYNYEQFF. For the CDR3, the DNA is TGCAGCGTTGAAGTCTTTTACAATTATGAGCAGTTCTTC. The chain recombines TRBV29-1 with TRBJ2-1; no reliable D call. The CDR3 totals 13 residues. CDR1 SQVTM and CDR2 ANQGSEA come from the germline V gene. V dropped 1 base and J dropped 8 bases, with 12 bases sitting between them.

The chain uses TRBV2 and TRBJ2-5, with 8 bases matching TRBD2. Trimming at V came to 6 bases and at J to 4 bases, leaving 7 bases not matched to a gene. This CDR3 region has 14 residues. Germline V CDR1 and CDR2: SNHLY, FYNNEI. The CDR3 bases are TGTGCCAGCAGCGCCGGGAGGGCCGGAGAGACCCAGTACTTC. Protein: CASSAGRAGETQYF.

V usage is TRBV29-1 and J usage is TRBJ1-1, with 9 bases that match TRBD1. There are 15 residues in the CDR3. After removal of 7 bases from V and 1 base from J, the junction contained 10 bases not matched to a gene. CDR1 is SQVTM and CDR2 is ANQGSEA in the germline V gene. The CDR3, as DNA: TGCAGCGGCCGGACAGGGGCAGGATGGAACACTGAAGCTTTCTTT. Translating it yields CSGRTGAGWNTEAFF.

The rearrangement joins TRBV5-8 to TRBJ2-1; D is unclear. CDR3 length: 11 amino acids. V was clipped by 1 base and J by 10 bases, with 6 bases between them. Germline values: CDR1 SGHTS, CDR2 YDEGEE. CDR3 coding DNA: TGTGCCAGCAGCTTGAGGAGCGAGCAGTTCTTC. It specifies CASSLRSEQFF. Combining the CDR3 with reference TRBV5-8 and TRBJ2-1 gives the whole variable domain EAGVTQSPTHLIKTRGQQATLRCSPISGHTSVYWYQQALGLGLQFLLWYDEGEERNRGNFPPRFSGRQFPNYSSELNVNALELEDSALYLCASSLRSEQFFGPGTRLTVL.

Here the CDR3 reads CASSHLKQGNTEAFF. The DNA of the CDR3 is TGTGCCAGCAGCCACCTGAAACAGGGGAACACTGAAGCTTTCTTT. The chain has TRBV3-1 (or the pseudogene TRBV3-2) and TRBJ1-1, with D possibly being TRBD1 (6 bases). Germline CDR1 and CDR2: LGHDT and YNNKEL (reference sequence). CDR3 length equals 15 residues. Trimming shortened V by 3 bases and J by 1 base, and 12 bases separated the two germline ends.

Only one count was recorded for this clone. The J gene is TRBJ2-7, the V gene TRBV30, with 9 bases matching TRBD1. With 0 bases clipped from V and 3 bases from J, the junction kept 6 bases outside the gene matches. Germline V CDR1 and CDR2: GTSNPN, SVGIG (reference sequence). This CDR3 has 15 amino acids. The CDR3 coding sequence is TGTGCCTGGAGTGTACCGGACAGGGGTCTCTACGAGCAGTACTTC. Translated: CAWSVPDRGLYEQYF.

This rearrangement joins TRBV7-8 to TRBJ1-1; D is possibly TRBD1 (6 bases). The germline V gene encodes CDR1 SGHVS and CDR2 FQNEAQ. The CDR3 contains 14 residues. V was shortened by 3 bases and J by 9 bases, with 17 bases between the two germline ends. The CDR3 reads CASSFSGVTMQAFF. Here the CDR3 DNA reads TGTGCCAGCAGCTTCTCAGGGGTAACCATGCAAGCTTTCTTT.

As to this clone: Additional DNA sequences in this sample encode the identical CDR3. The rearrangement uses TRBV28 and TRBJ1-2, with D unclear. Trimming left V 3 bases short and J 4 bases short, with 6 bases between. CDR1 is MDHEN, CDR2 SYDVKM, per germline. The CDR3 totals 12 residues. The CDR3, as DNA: TGTGCCAGCAGTTTGAGGTCCTATGGCTACACCTTC. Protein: CASSLRSYGYTF.